This TCR beta chain was sequenced for a study of regulatory T cells in long-lasting Graves disease. Libraries of TCR beta came from iRepertoire HTBI primers plus Arm-PCR of CDR3 regions. MiXCR, run by TCRdb on the multiplex PCR reads, gives a single entry per CDR3 protein. The sample holds some 500,000 distinct CDR3 sequences; about 16% are singletons and the top ten take 20% to 30%. Noted time point: newly diagnosed GD, antithyroid drugs for less than 3 months. The TCR library was prepared using RNA isolated from PBMCs. The CDR3 spans 16 residues. V was pared by 3 bases and J by 0 bases, with 7 bases of the junction left unmatched. The germline V gene encodes CDR1 SGHNT and CDR2 YYREEE (reference sequence). These data were also filed under a second study, of T cells in Graves' hyperthyroidism and ophthalmopathy.

The clonotype originates from a woman aged 35-65 years with Graves disease. The chain is built from TRBV5-4 and TRBJ2-7, with 9 bases matching TRBD1. The sample consisted of peripheral blood mononuclear cells (PBMCs), taken at new diagnosis, from a patient treated with antithyroid drugs. The CDR3 coding sequence is TGTGCCAGCAGCTCTAAAACAGGGGGCCTCTCCTACGAGCAGTACTTC. Amino acid sequence: CASSSKTGGLSYEQYF.